This TCR beta chain appears in the sequencing data of a study of T cells in Graves' hyperthyroidism and ophthalmopathy. RNA transcripts were the template for amplifying TCR beta CDR3 regions. The HTBI primer set served for first-round RT-PCR of the TCR CDR3. Using its own MiXCR run on the multiplex PCR reads, TCRdb lists one record per CDR3 protein. Of under 300,000 distinct CDR3 sequences listed, approximately 21% are singletons. V was shortened by 0 bases and J by 0 bases, with 10 bases between the two germline ends. CDR1 SGDLS and CDR2 YYNGEE come from the germline V gene. The CDR3 runs 15 residues. This clonotype has at least ten counts.

Sequencing was performed on blood. The V gene is TRBV9, the J gene TRBJ2-7; no reliable D call. This receptor was identified in a man younger than 45 with Graves' ophthalmopathy. CDR3 bases: TGTGCCAGCAGCGTAGCTCCGTCCAGCTCCTACGAGCAGTACTTC. Its translation is CASSVAPSSSYEQYF.